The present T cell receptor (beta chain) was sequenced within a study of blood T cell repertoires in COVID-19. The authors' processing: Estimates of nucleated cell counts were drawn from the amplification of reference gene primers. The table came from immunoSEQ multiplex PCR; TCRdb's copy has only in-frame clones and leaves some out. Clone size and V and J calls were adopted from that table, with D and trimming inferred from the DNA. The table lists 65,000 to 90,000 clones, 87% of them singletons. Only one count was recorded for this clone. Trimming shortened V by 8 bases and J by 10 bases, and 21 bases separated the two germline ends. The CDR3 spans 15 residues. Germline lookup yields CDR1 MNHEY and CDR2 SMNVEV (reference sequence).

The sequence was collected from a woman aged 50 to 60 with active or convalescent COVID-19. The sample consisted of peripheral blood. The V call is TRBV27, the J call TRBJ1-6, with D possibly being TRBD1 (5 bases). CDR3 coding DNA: TGTGCCAGCTCAAAGTACGGGCCGGGGGACTCACCCCTCCACTTT. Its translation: CASSKYGPGDSPLHF.